Listed below are T cell receptor beta chains from one sample, sequenced in a study of blood T cell repertoires in COVID-19. The repertoire was sequenced with immunoSEQ multiplex PCR; TCRdb's copy has only in-frame clones and lacks some. The repertoire has around 310,000 clones, approximately 90% of them found once; the top ten carry approximately 9.8%. Sequenced material: PBMCs or T cells enriched from blood (not recorded which). These receptors all stem from a woman aged 40 to 50 who had recovered from COVID-19. CDR3s include the opening cysteine and the closing phenylalanine or tryptophan. D genes are given only for firm matches. Clone size is given for some rows only: seen once, a few or many times, or a class if the clone is expanded.

cdr3_aa,cdr3_nt,clone_size,cdr3_length,v_call,d_call,j_call
CASSSSSGSYEQYF,TGTGCCAGCAGCTCAAGTAGCGGCTCCTACGAGCAGTACTTC,-,14,TRBV11-2,-,TRBJ2-7
CASRTQGGNQPQHF,TGTGCCAGCAGGACTCAGGGGGGCAATCAGCCCCAGCATTTT,-,14,TRBV5-6,TRBD1,TRBJ1-5
CASIKVQGSTDTQYF,TGCGCCAGCATAAAGGTCCAGGGGAGCACAGATACGCAGTATTTT,-,15,TRBV10-2,-,TRBJ2-3
CASSLGASGSYEQYF,TGTGCCAGCAGCTTAGGAGCTAGCGGATCCTACGAGCAGTACTTC,-,15,TRBV7-2,TRBD2,TRBJ2-7
CASSLWGGNIALEAFF,TGTGCCAGCAGCTTATGGGGGGGTAACATCGCTCTTGAAGCTTTCTTT,-,16,TRBV7-2,-,TRBJ1-1
CASSSLGQGYEQFF,TGTGCCAGCAGCTCCCTGGGTCAGGGCTATGAGCAGTTCTTC,-,14,TRBV7-3,-,TRBJ2-1
CASSIRPGELFF,TGTGCCAGTAGTATCCGTCCCGGGGAGCTGTTTTTT,few,12,TRBV19,-,TRBJ2-2
CATVAGGTDTQYF,TGTGCCACCGTAGCGGGGGGCACAGATACGCAGTATTTT,-,13,TRBV24-1,TRBD2,TRBJ2-3
CASSLWRRGGWETQYF,TGTGCCAGCAGTTTATGGAGGCGGGGGGGCTGGGAGACCCAGTACTTC,once,16,TRBV28,TRBD2,TRBJ2-5
CAWRGSGRAYEQYF,TGTGCCTGGAGGGGATCTGGGAGGGCCTACGAGCAGTACTTC,-,14,TRBV30,TRBD2,TRBJ2-7
CASSLSWGENEQFF,TGTGCCAGCAGCCTATCGTGGGGGGAGAATGAGCAGTTCTTC,-,14,TRBV5-4,-,TRBJ2-1
CASSLGPGGWTEAFF,TGTGCCAGCAGCTTAGGTCCAGGGGGATGGACTGAAGCTTTCTTT,-,15,TRBV11-2,TRBD1,TRBJ1-1
CASSQVGQGEAFF,TGTGCCAGCAGCCAAGTGGGACAAGGGGAAGCTTTCTTT,-,13,TRBV3-1/TRBV3-2,-,TRBJ1-1
CASSLEGTTSTDTQYF,TGTGCCAGCAGCTTAGAGGGGACAACTAGCACAGATACGCAGTATTTT,-,16,TRBV11-3,-,TRBJ2-3
CASSQDSTVRGTQYF,TGTGCCAGCAGCCAAGATTCTACCGTCCGGGGGACCCAGTACTTC,-,15,TRBV3-1/TRBV3-2,-,TRBJ2-5
CASSGGQSYEQYF,TGTGCCAGTAGTGGGGGACAGAGCTACGAGCAGTACTTC,-,13,TRBV19,TRBD1,TRBJ2-7
CASSSQGRRGRPYTGELFF,TGCGCCAGCAGTAGTCAGGGACGTCGCGGGAGGCCTTACACCGGGGAGCTGTTTTTT,-,19,TRBV10-1,TRBD2,TRBJ2-2